A single sample gave rise to the 8 T cell receptor beta chains below, sequenced in a study of shared clonotypes between healthy human individuals (dated by TCRdb to about 2020). CD8 naive samples consisted of CD45RO-negative cells that were positively selected for CCR7, yielding a CD45RA+CCR7+ population without TemRA cells. Libraries came from the immunoSEQ multiplex PCR assay. TCRdb's version of the immuneACCESS table is confined to in-frame rearrangements and falls short of the full clone set. An unresolved V gene accounts for under half of the shortfall where checked; the remainder is of unknown origin. The sample includes approximately 600,000 clones, with 90% to 95% observed a single time. The leading ten clones occupy 0.11% of the sample. What was sequenced was naive CD8+ T cells sorted from blood. Interpreted using the paper, the cell subset or site label stands for: CD45RA+CCR7+. Source of these receptors: a woman in her 30s in good health.

This clone occurred once. The chain uses TRBV7-9 and TRBJ2-7; D uncertain. This CDR3 comprises 15 residues. Trimming stripped 2 bases from V and 2 bases from J, with 13 bases between. Germline lookup yields CDR1 SEHNR and CDR2 FQNEAQ (reference sequence). CDR3 sequence (DNA): TGTGCCAGCAGCTTAATAGGCGGCACACCCTACGAGCAGTACTTC. It is translated as CASSLIGGTPYEQYF.

The rearrangement joins TRBV6-5 to TRBJ2-7, with TRBD2 identical over 7 bases. The CDR3 loop spans 13 amino acids. The germline V gene encodes CDR1 MNHEY and CDR2 SVGAGI. Germline trimming cut 0 bases from V and 6 bases from J; bases unmatched to any gene: 2. The CDR3 coding sequence is TGTGCCAGCAGTTACTCTGGGGGGGGCGAGCAGTACTTC. It is translated as CASSYSGGGEQYF.

V usage is TRBV13 and J usage is TRBJ2-5; 7 nucleotides line up with TRBD1. Germline lookup yields CDR1 PRHDT and CDR2 FYEKMQ (reference sequence). V shed 5 bases, J shed 2 bases, and the junction held 5 bases outside the gene matches. The CDR3 contains 14 residues. CDR3 sequence: CASSDRQGQETQYF. CDR3 sequence (DNA): TGTGCCAGCAGCGACCGACAGGGACAAGAGACCCAGTACTTC.

This clone was observed a few times. This rearrangement joins TRBV10-1 to TRBJ1-2; a weak D match, TRBD1 (5 bases). Germline CDR1 reads WNHNN; CDR2 reads SYGVQD (reference sequence). Between the trimmed V and J ends, which lost 5 bases and 7 bases, there was a span of 20 bases. This CDR3 has 15 amino acids. CDR3 bases: TGCGCCAGCAGTTCCGTTGGGACCCGGTTTGGTGGCTACACCTTC. Amino acid sequence: CASSSVGTRFGGYTF.

This chain uses TRBV5-4 with TRBJ2-7; maybe TRBD2 (5 bases). The CDR3 totals 15 residues. Germline CDR1 SGHNT, CDR2 YYREEE (reference sequence). The V and J ends lost 4 bases and 1 base respectively, with 15 bases between them. The chain's CDR3 is CASSLPTRGSYEQYF. The CDR3 region has the DNA TGTGCCAGCAGCCTACCGACTCGAGGGTCCTACGAGCAGTACTTC.

The chain carries TRBV5-6 and TRBJ1-5; D possibly corresponds to TRBD1 (5 bases). This CDR3 is 13 amino acids long. The V gene's germline CDR1 is SGHDT and CDR2 YYEEEE. Trimming cost V 4 bases and J 7 bases, with 12 bases left between them. The DNA of the CDR3 is TGTGCCAGCAGCATGGGCGGGGGACAGCCCCAGCATTTT. This translates into CASSMGGGQPQHF. Looking up the rest from reference TRBV5-6 and TRBJ1-5 gives the full variable domain: DAGVTQSPTHLIKTRGQQVTLRCSPKSGHDTVSWYQQALGQGPQFIFQYYEEEERQRGNFPDRFSGHQFPNYSSELNVNALLLGDSALYLCASSMGGGQPQHFGDGTRLSIL.

CDR3 residues: CASSFVGTGDGYTF. CDR3 bases: TGTGCCAGCAGTTTTGTTGGGACAGGGGACGGCTACACCTTC. The V gene is TRBV27, the J gene TRBJ1-2; 10 positions match TRBD1. Germline assignment: CDR1 MNHEY and CDR2 SMNVEV (reference sequence). The CDR3 is made up of 14 amino acids. The junction had 6 bases not matched to a gene; V was cut back by 3 bases and J by 8 bases.

Of note for this clone: Other nucleotide sequences from this sample produce the same CDR3. This chain links TRBV29-1 with TRBJ2-2; D not resolved. V was cut by 3 bases and J by 3 bases, with 5 bases left in between. The CDR3 is 12 residues long. Germline V gene lookup returns CDR1 SQVTM and CDR2 ANQGSEA. The CDR3 sequence: CSVDRDTGELFF. In DNA form, the CDR3 reads TGCAGCGTTGATCGTGACACCGGGGAGCTGTTTTTT.